Listed below are T cell receptor beta chains from one sample, sequenced in a study of shared clonotypes between healthy human individuals. Only in-frame clones appear in the TCRdb table, and some are missing; sequencing was by immunoSEQ multiplex PCR. In the table there are nearly 2 million clones, about 94% of which are singletons. The sequenced sample consisted of naive CD8+ T cells sorted from blood. The receptor source for this set is a man in his late teens or twenties in good health. Each CDR3 is given with its conserved first and last residue. Each record gives: V gene, D gene, J gene, clone size, CDR3 protein, CDR3 DNA. A D gene is named only where the DNA matches it firmly. Not all rows give a size; the values are once, few, many and, for expanded clones, a class.

>TRBV5-4|TRBD1|TRBJ2-2|NA
CASSLVQGARTGELFF
TGTGCCAGCAGCTTGGTACAGGGGGCTAGAACCGGGGAGCTGTTTTTT
>TRBV7-3|NA|TRBJ1-1|NA
CASSSDRNTEAFF
TGTGCCAGCAGCTCCGACAGGAACACTGAAGCTTTCTTT
>TRBV4-1|TRBD2|TRBJ2-7|NA
CASSQDGGGSSYEQYF
TGCGCCAGCAGCCAAGATGGGGGGGGGTCCTCCTACGAGCAGTACTTC
>TRBV30|TRBD2|TRBJ2-3|NA
CAWTGTSTDTQYF
TGTGCCTGGACCGGGACTAGTACAGATACGCAGTATTTT
>TRBV2|TRBD1|TRBJ1-2|NA
CASSEGQGAYGYTF
TGTGCCAGCAGTGAAGGGCAGGGGGCGTATGGCTACACCTTC
>TRBV28|NA|TRBJ2-3|NA
CASSLLAASTDTQYF
TGTGCCAGCAGTTTGTTAGCGGCTAGCACAGATACGCAGTATTTT
>TRBV30|NA|TRBJ2-7|NA
CAWSSRDLSSYEQYF
TGTGCCTGGAGTTCCCGGGACTTATCCTCCTACGAGCAGTACTTC
>TRBV6-5|NA|TRBJ2-7|NA
CASRQEGVWHEQYF
TGTGCCAGCAGACAAGAGGGGGTTTGGCACGAGCAGTACTTC
>TRBV7-9|TRBD2|TRBJ2-3|NA
CASSLLETSGGDTQYF
TGTGCCAGCAGCTTATTGGAAACTAGCGGGGGAGATACGCAGTATTTT
>TRBV5-1|NA|TRBJ1-6|NA
CASSLDGGLDSPLHF
TGCGCCAGCAGCTTGGACGGGGGGTTAGATTCACCCCTCCACTTT
>TRBV7-9|TRBD1|TRBJ2-1|NA
CASSPGTGAGNEQFF
TGTGCCAGCAGCCCAGGGACAGGGGCTGGCAATGAGCAGTTCTTC
>TRBV5-1|TRBD2|TRBJ2-1|NA
CASSGASGEYNEQFF
TGCGCCAGCAGCGGCGCTAGCGGGGAGTACAATGAGCAGTTCTTC
>TRBV7-8|NA|TRBJ2-5|NA
CASSLAMRGGGLAETQYF
TGTGCCAGCAGCTTAGCGATGAGGGGCGGAGGGCTGGCAGAGACCCAGTACTTC
>TRBV19|NA|TRBJ1-6|NA
CASSLMDGVNSPLHF
TGTGCCAGTAGTCTTATGGACGGAGTCAATTCACCCCTCCACTTT
>TRBV14|NA|TRBJ2-7|NA
CASSQDTRQDWYEQYF
TGTGCCAGCAGCCAAGATACGCGCCAGGACTGGTACGAGCAGTACTTC
>TRBV11-2|TRBD1|TRBJ1-4|NA
CASSSRQGATNEKLFF
TGTGCCAGCAGCAGTCGACAGGGTGCTACTAATGAAAAACTGTTTTTT
>TRBV9|NA|TRBJ2-3|NA
CASSVAHGPLDTQYF
TGTGCCAGCAGCGTAGCCCACGGGCCTTTAGATACGCAGTATTTT
>TRBV7-9|NA|TRBJ1-4|NA
CASSPPRGEDEKLFF
TGTGCCAGCAGCCCGCCCCGGGGGGAGGATGAAAAACTGTTTTTT
>TRBV29-1|NA|TRBJ1-2|NA
CSVAGPLFGYTF
TGCAGCGTTGCAGGGCCTCTCTTTGGCTACACCTTC
>TRBV5-1|NA|TRBJ2-7|NA
CASSPFDGEPSYEQYF
TGCGCCAGCAGCCCGTTCGACGGGGAGCCGTCCTACGAGCAGTACTTC
>TRBV30|NA|TRBJ2-2|NA
CAWSEFSLGPGELFF
TGTGCCTGGAGTGAGTTTTCACTAGGGCCCGGGGAGCTGTTTTTT
>TRBV5-6|NA|TRBJ2-7|NA
CASKEFQGYEQYF
TGTGCCAGCAAGGAGTTTCAGGGCTACGAGCAGTACTTC
>TRBV19|NA|TRBJ2-1|NA
CASSMAPYNEQFF
TGTGCCAGTAGTATGGCTCCTTACAATGAGCAGTTCTTC
>TRBV4-1|TRBD2|TRBJ2-2|NA
CASSRREGGTGELFF
TGCGCCAGCAGCCGGCGGGAGGGAGGTACCGGGGAGCTGTTTTTT
>TRBV29-1|TRBD1|TRBJ1-2|NA
CSVPTGVADGYTF
TGCAGCGTTCCGACAGGGGTTGCAGATGGCTACACCTTC
>TRBV7-9|TRBD2|TRBJ2-1|NA
CASSSPPSLAGAENEQFF
TGTGCCAGCAGCTCCCCCCCTAGTCTAGCGGGGGCGGAGAATGAGCAGTTCTTC
>TRBV29-1|NA|TRBJ1-1|once
CSVEGGETEAFF
TGCAGCGTTGAGGGGGGTGAGACTGAAGCTTTCTTT
>TRBV6-5|TRBD1|TRBJ1-2|NA
CASRQGQGYGYTF
TGTGCCAGCAGGCAGGGACAGGGATATGGCTACACCTTC
>TRBV7-2|NA|TRBJ1-6|NA
CASSLPDGITESPLHF
TGTGCCAGCAGCCTCCCCGACGGAATCACGGAATCACCCCTCCACTTT
>TRBV19|TRBD1|TRBJ2-7|NA
CASSISTGGLNEQYF
TGTGCCAGTAGTATTTCGACAGGGGGCCTGAACGAGCAGTACTTC
>TRBV7-2|NA|TRBJ2-1|NA
CASSLIGGGVYNEQFF
TGTGCCAGCAGCTTAATAGGGGGAGGTGTTTACAATGAGCAGTTCTTC
>TRBV27|TRBD1|TRBJ2-2|NA
CASSPTGVQNTGELFF
TGTGCCAGCAGCCCAACAGGGGTCCAGAACACCGGGGAGCTGTTTTTT
>TRBV5-4|NA|TRBJ2-7|NA
CASSFPDRNEQYF
TGTGCCAGCAGCTTCCCGGACCGAAACGAGCAGTACTTC
>TRBV27|TRBD1|TRBJ1-4|NA
CASSSADRAGNQKLFF
TGTGCCAGCAGTTCCGCCGACAGGGCGGGTAATCAAAAACTGTTTTTT
>TRBV6-6|NA|TRBJ2-2|NA
CASSYTDAVSGELFF
TGTGCCAGCAGTTACACGGACGCCGTTTCCGGGGAGCTGTTTTTT
>TRBV29-1|NA|TRBJ2-1|NA
CSVVTGQHNEQFF
TGCAGCGTGGTTACCGGACAGCACAATGAGCAGTTCTTC
>TRBV5-6|NA|TRBJ2-3|NA
CASSLLHITGSWEDTQYF
TGTGCCAGCAGCTTGTTACATATTACAGGGTCCTGGGAGGATACGCAGTATTTT
>TRBV5-1|NA|TRBJ1-1|NA
CASSLEPGVGTEAFF
TGCGCCAGCAGCTTGGAACCAGGGGTGGGCACTGAAGCTTTCTTT
>TRBV9|TRBD2|TRBJ2-5|NA
CASSETSGIGIETQYF
TGTGCCAGCAGCGAGACTAGCGGGATAGGAATTGAGACCCAGTACTTC
>TRBV5-6|TRBD2|TRBJ2-3|NA
CASSPEGSGGRDTQYF
TGTGCCAGCAGCCCCGAAGGTAGCGGGGGTCGAGATACGCAGTATTTT
>TRBV5-6|TRBD1|TRBJ2-7|NA
CASSPGTGGNEQYF
TGTGCCAGCAGCCCCGGGACAGGGGGCAACGAGCAGTACTTC
>TRBV19|NA|TRBJ1-1|NA
CASISGFEGAFF
TGTGCCAGTATTTCAGGGTTCGAGGGAGCTTTCTTT
>TRBV5-1|TRBD1|TRBJ2-3|NA
CASSPEGYRGPDTQYF
TGCGCCAGCAGCCCCGAAGGGTACAGGGGGCCTGATACGCAGTATTTT
>TRBV7-8|TRBD1|TRBJ2-4|NA
CASSPPGQGLKNIQYF
TGTGCCAGCAGCCCACCGGGACAGGGCCTCAAAAACATTCAGTACTTC
>TRBV2|NA|TRBJ2-5|NA
CASTDWIGETQYF
TGTGCCAGCACAGACTGGATCGGAGAGACCCAGTACTTC
>TRBV2|NA|TRBJ1-5|NA
CASSPPDAGNQPQHF
TGTGCCAGCAGTCCCCCGGACGCGGGCAATCAGCCCCAGCATTTT
>TRBV25-1|NA|TRBJ2-7|NA
CASSSPESEQYF
TGTGCCAGCAGTTCCCCCGAGAGCGAGCAGTACTTC
>TRBV9|NA|TRBJ2-5|NA
CASSVGAAQETQYF
TGTGCCAGCAGCGTAGGGGCAGCTCAAGAGACCCAGTACTTC
>TRBV11-1|NA|TRBJ1-5|NA
CASSRYSNQPQHF
TGTGCCAGCAGCCGATATAGCAATCAGCCCCAGCATTTT
>TRBV10-3|NA|TRBJ2-7|NA
CAIIVYEQYF
TGTGCCATCATAGTATACGAGCAGTACTTC
>TRBV5-4|NA|TRBJ1-4|NA
CASSLDLNEKLFF
TGTGCCAGCAGCCTGGACCTTAATGAAAAACTGTTTTTT
>TRBV13|TRBD2|TRBJ2-7|NA
CASSPTESSGGGEQYF
TGTGCCAGCAGCCCTACGGAGAGTAGCGGGGGAGGCGAGCAGTACTTC
>TRBV5-1|NA|TRBJ2-7|NA
CASSPGFGTYEQYF
TGCGCCAGCAGCCCCGGGTTCGGGACCTACGAGCAGTACTTC
>TRBV9|TRBD2|TRBJ2-1|NA
CASSVGGGLGSNNEQFF
TGTGCCAGCAGCGTGGGAGGGGGACTAGGAAGTAACAATGAGCAGTTCTTC
>TRBV5-5|NA|TRBJ1-4|NA
CASRPSLTNEKLFF
TGTGCCAGCAGGCCTAGTCTGACTAATGAAAAACTGTTTTTT